This entry features one TCR beta chain sequence. The antigen is unknown. When the RNA was reverse transcribed, random hexamers were used with an input of about 0.5 to 1 ug. TCRdb re-derived calls from the immunoSEQ multiplex PCR reads in MiXCR, one entry per CDR3 protein. The data contain 75,000 to 95,000 distinct CDR3 sequences, 95% to 96% of them singletons. The data derive from a study of CD8 T cells in Susac syndrome. Across the study: The sequenced Susac syndrome patients included more than five who had clinically active disease and 8 or 9 who were in remission. When their blood was taken, the Susac syndrome patients had either not yet had any therapy, were taking corticosteroids, or were taking intravenous immunoglobulin alone. Points from the study as a whole: By the study's own acknowledgment, its TCR sequencing and HLA analysis included relatively few individuals.

Germline CDR1 SEHNR, CDR2 FQNEAQ (reference sequence). The CDR3 runs to 17 residues. V was cut by 4 bases and J by 2 bases, with 20 bases left in between. V gene TRBV7-9 combines with J gene TRBJ2-5; maybe TRBD1 (6 bases). This TCR derives from a human donor with Susac syndrome. Sequences were obtained from CD8+ T cells from PBMCs. CDR3 nucleotide sequence: TGTGCCAGCAGCTCATCCGGGACACCGCCTCGACAAGAGACCCAGTACTTC. As protein: CASSSSGTPPRQETQYF.